This T cell receptor (beta chain) derives from a study of early T cells in non-severe SARS-CoV-2 infection. Study overall: Chains from this unsorted whole-blood bulk RNA could not be paired. Findings and limits, study-wide: VDJdb matching favored anti-spike CD8 responses, missing private and CD4 specificities.

Attached unique molecular identifiers marked individual cDNA molecules. One entry per CDR3 protein, called by TCRdb with MiXCR from the 5' RACE reads. The table shows 70,000 to 85,000 distinct CDR3 sequences, with roughly 4.7% occurring only once. The CDR3 has 13 residues. The germline V gene encodes CDR1 SGHVS and CDR2 FNYEAQ. This clonotype was observed at least ten times. Its antigen is not identified. At one boundary the junction diverges from the germline segment, which might be a read error. The rearrangement joins TRBV7-6 to TRBJ2-7; TRBD2 might be the D (6 bases). The sequences come from whole blood, collected at baseline. This TCR came from an adult who was a healthcare worker with PCR-confirmed SARS-CoV-2 infection or an uninfected control (not recorded which). The CDR3 loop is CASSLTSSHEQYF. CDR3 nucleotide sequence: TGTGCCAGCAGCTTAACTAGCTCCCACGAGCAGTACTTC.